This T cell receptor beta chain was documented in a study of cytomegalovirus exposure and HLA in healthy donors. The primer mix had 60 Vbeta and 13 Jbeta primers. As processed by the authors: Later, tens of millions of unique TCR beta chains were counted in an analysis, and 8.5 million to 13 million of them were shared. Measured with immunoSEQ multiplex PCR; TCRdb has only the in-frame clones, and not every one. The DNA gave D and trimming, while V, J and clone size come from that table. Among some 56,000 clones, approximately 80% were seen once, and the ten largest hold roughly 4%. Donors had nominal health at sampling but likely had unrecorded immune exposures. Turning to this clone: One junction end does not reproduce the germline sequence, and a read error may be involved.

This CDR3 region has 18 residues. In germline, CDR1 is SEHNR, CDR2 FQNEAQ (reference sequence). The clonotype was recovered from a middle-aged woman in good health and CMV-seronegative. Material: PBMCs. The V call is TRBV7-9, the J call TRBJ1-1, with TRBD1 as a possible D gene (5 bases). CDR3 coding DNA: TGTGCCAGCAGCTTAGCGCTGCAGGGAGGTGGGAAGAACTCTGAAGCTTTCTTT. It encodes CASSLALQGGGKNSEAFF.